This T cell receptor (beta chain) was recovered during a study of blood T cell repertoires in COVID-19. Study summary: Specimens from acute and convalescent COVID-19 originated in the United States, Italy and Spain. T cells, B-cell-depleted T cells, or PBMCs supplied cDNA or gDNA.

Germline V gene data show CDR1 as SGHTA and CDR2 as FQGNSA. V was shortened by 2 bases and J by 3 bases, with 8 bases between the two germline ends. The CDR3 has 13 residues. Per the authors' pipeline: Amplifying reference gene primers gave estimates of nucleated cell counts. Assay: immunoSEQ multiplex PCR; the TCRdb copy retains only in-frame clones and omits some. D and trimming were read from the DNA, whereas the V and J calls and clone size are those reported in that table. The data show around 250,000 clones, around 88% seen once. This clone was seen a single time. The clonotype comes from a woman of 80 years or more with COVID-19, enrolled during active disease. The sequenced sample consisted of peripheral blood. The chain employs TRBV7-2 and TRBJ2-7; maybe TRBD1 (5 bases). CDR3 coding DNA: TGTGCCAGCAGCTTAAGTCAGGGCTACGAGCAGTACTTC. Amino acid sequence: CASSLSQGYEQYF.